Following are 8 T cell receptor beta chains from one sample sequenced in a study of shared clonotypes between healthy human individuals. Assay used: immunoSEQ multiplex PCR; TCRdb lists only in-frame clones, some missing. The sample carries over a million clones, 95% to 99% recorded once. Sequenced: naive CD4+ T cells sorted from blood. Subset in this sample: CD45RA+ positively selected. The receptors originated from a man in his thirties or forties in good health.

The V call is TRBV5-4, the J call TRBJ2-7; TRBD1 is a possible D gene (5 bases). The V end was cut by 0 bases, the J end by 12 bases, with 16 bases between. This CDR3 spans 13 amino acids. From germline, CDR1 is SGHNT and CDR2 YYREEE (reference sequence). CDR3 coding DNA: TGTGCCAGCAGCTTGGCCGAAGGCCTGGGGCGGTACTTC. Encoded protein: CASSLAEGLGRYF. Drawing the rest from reference TRBV5-4 and TRBJ2-7, the complete variable domain is ETGVTQSPTHLIKTRGQQVTLRCSSQSGHNTVSWYQQALGQGPQFIFQYYREEENGRGNFPPRFSGLQFPNYSSELNVNALELDDSALYLCASSLAEGLGRYFGPGTRLTVT.

The rearrangement joins TRBV29-1 to TRBJ2-1; D is unresolved. V lost 1 base to trimming and J lost 0 bases, with 10 bases between them. Germline V lookup: CDR1 SQVTM, CDR2 ANQGSEA. The CDR3 length is 15 residues. CDR3 sequence reads: CSVEVQPSSYNEQFF. The CDR3 DNA follows: TGCAGCGTTGAAGTCCAGCCTTCCTCCTACAATGAGCAGTTCTTC.

The chain couples TRBV15 to TRBJ2-1; 8 bases match TRBD1. V gave up 4 bases and J gave up 6 bases; unmatched junction bases: 11. The germline V gene has CDR1 LNHNV and CDR2 YYDKDF (reference sequence). The CDR3 extends over 16 amino acids. DNA for the CDR3: TGTGCCACCAGCACACGCTTCGACAGGGGAAGCAATGAGCAGTTCTTC. Translated, it gives CATSTRFDRGSNEQFF. The full variable domain, in which reference TRBV15 and TRBJ2-1 provide the parts outside the CDR3, is DAMVIQNPRYQVTQFGKPVTLSCSQTLNHNVMYWYQQKSSQAPKLLFHYYDKDFNNEADTPDNFQSRRPNTSFCFLDIRSPGLGDTAMYLCATSTRFDRGSNEQFFGPGTRLTVL.

The rearrangement joins TRBV7-8 to TRBJ1-5; TRBD1 agrees at 8 bases. The J segment lost 5 bases and the V segment lost 1 base, leaving 7 bases of the junction unmatched. Per germline, CDR1 SGHVS and CDR2 FQNEAQ. The CDR3 runs 16 residues. The DNA of the CDR3 is TGTGCCAGCAGCTTAGGTCCGACAGGGGACCATCAGCCCCAGCATTTT. Protein sequence: CASSLGPTGDHQPQHF.

On this clone: Other DNA sequences in the same sample also yield this CDR3. The chain links TRBV12-5 to TRBJ1-1; D not certain. Looked up from germline, CDR1 is LGHNT and CDR2 is FRNRAP. This CDR3 is built from 11 residues. V lost 5 bases, J lost 0 bases, and 1 base lay in between. CDR3 sequence: CASGLNTEAFF. CDR3 bases: TGTGCTAGTGGTCTGAACACTGAAGCTTTCTTT.

The chain uses TRBV5-6 and TRBJ2-2; 9 nucleotides agree with TRBD1. The V segment lost 3 bases and the J segment 4 bases; nucleotides outside the gene matches: 1. Looked up from germline, CDR1 is SGHDT and CDR2 is YYEEEE. There are 14 residues in the CDR3. This CDR3 reads CASSSDRGTGELFF. As DNA, the CDR3 is TGTGCCAGCAGCTCGGACAGGGGCACCGGGGAGCTGTTTTTT.

The chain links TRBV11-3 to TRBJ2-3, with TRBD2 matching over 7 bases. V was clipped by 6 bases and J by 3 bases; unmatched bases: 3. The CDR3 covers 13 residues. The germline CDR1 and CDR2 sequences are SGHNT and YENEEA. CDR3 residues: CASRHSGTDTQYF. The CDR3 DNA reads TGTGCCAGCAGGCATAGCGGGACAGATACGCAGTATTTT. The variable domain in full, completed from reference TRBV11-3 and TRBJ2-3, reads EAGVVQSPRYKIIEKKQPVAFWCNPISGHNTLYWYLQNLGQGPELLIRYENEEAVDDSQLPKDRFSAERLKGVDSTLKIQPAELGDSAVYLCASRHSGTDTQYFGPGTRLTVL.

This sequence joins TRBV18 and TRBJ2-4; 9 bases map to TRBD2. Germline assignment: CDR1 KGHSH and CDR2 LQKENI. The trim removed 1 base at V and 0 bases at J, leaving 1 base unmatched. The CDR3 loop spans 16 amino acids. The CDR3 region is CASSPLSGGAKNIQYF. CDR3 bases: TGTGCCAGCTCACCACTTAGCGGGGGAGCCAAAAACATTCAGTACTTC.